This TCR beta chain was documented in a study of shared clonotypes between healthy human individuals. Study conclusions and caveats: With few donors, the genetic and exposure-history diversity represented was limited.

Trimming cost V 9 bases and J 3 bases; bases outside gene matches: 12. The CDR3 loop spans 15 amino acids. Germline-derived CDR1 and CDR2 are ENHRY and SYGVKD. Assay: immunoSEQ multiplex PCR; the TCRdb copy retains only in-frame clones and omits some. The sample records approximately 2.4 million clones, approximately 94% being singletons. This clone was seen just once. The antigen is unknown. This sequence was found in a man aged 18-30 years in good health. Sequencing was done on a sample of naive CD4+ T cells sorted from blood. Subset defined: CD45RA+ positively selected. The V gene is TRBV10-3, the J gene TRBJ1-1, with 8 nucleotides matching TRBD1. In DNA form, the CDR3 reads TGTGCCATGTCATCAGGGGGCCATAGGGACACTGAAGCTTTCTTT. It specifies CAMSSGGHRDTEAFF.